This T cell receptor beta chain came from a study of blood T cells in healthy people across ages. The use of a sample-barcoded 5' primer and a J-beta primer mix characterized a second PCR of roughly 6 to 11 cycles. MiXCR was run by TCRdb on the 5' RACE reads, yielding one entry per CDR3 protein. The sample shows some 1.4 million distinct CDR3 sequences, roughly 45% of them seen only once. Germline assignment: CDR1 DFQATT and CDR2 SNEGSKA (reference sequence). The CDR3 is 14 amino acids. The ends were cut back, 0 bases at V and 7 bases at J, with 15 bases in the middle. Each sample used at least 6.5 million PBMCs. Comment on this clonotype: Antigen specificity is unknown.

Findings and caveats of the study: Any conclusive comparison of naive versus antigen-experienced cells was prevented by using unsorted PBMCs. Changes in expanded clonotypes were possibly confounded, as the CMV status of donors was unknown. Fewer expanded clones and more diversity marked long-lived versus aged donors.

The chain employs TRBV20-1 and TRBJ1-1; D not resolved. The sequencing input was blood. This sequence originates from a woman aged 18-35 years in good health. CDR3 in DNA: TGCAGTGCTAGAGATGTTGGGGAATTAAATGAAGCTTTCTTT. Amino acids: CSARDVGELNEAFF.